One sample yielded the 15 T cell receptor beta chains listed below, sequenced in a study of vaccination effects on CD4 cells after COVID-19 (dated by TCRdb to between 2021 and 2024). The library came from the immunoSEQ multiplex PCR assay. This immuneACCESS table, as held by TCRdb, lists in-frame sequences with V and J called but not all clones. Of the missing ones, under half trace to an unresolved V gene in checked studies; the others have no known cause. The sample yields some 30,000 clones; over 60% were counted once. The top ten constitute roughly 8.4% of the sample. In the ViraFEST assay, PBMC were stimulated with viral peptide pools, and TCR sequencing was then used to find antigen-specific CD4+ T cell clonotypes based on their expansion. After 10 days of culture, CD4+ T cells were isolated with the EasySep CD4+ T cell isolation kit. Participants received two doses of either the BNT162b2 or the mRNA-1273 mRNA SARS-CoV-2 vaccine.

These receptors' antigens are unknown. Sequenced here: CD4+ T cells from PBMCs cultured with SARS-CoV-2 spike peptides, sampled after COVID-19 vaccination. The cell subset or site label on this specimen signifies: SARS-CoV-2 spike overlapping peptide pool stimulation. The source is a human donor who received a COVID-19 vaccine.

For this clone: A junction end diverges from the germline sequence, so it may reflect a read error. The chain carries TRBV12-3 or TRBV12-4 and TRBJ1-2; weak D call: TRBD1 (5 bases). The CDR3 spans 12 residues. In DNA, the CDR3 is TGTGCCAGCAGTTTCCCCCGGGGGGTCGCGCGCTTC. Translating it yields CASSFPRGVARF.

This chain connects TRBV30 to TRBJ1-2; a possible D gene is TRBD1 (6 bases). The CDR3 loop spans 16 amino acids. The germline gives CDR1 GTSNPN, CDR2 SVGIG (reference sequence). The V and J ends lost 0 bases and 5 bases respectively, with 19 bases between them. Here the CDR3 DNA reads TGTGCCTGGAGTGTACGAGGCCCGAGTACAGGGTATGGCTACACCTTC. Protein sequence: CAWSVRGPSTGYGYTF.

The rearrangement joins TRBV10-3 to TRBJ2-7; D ambiguous. V lost 3 bases to trimming and J lost 7 bases, with 7 bases between them. The length of the CDR3 is 11 residues. The germline V gene encodes CDR1 ENHRY and CDR2 SYGVKD. CDR3 in amino acids: CAISDVGEQYF. The DNA of the CDR3 is TGTGCCATCAGTGATGTCGGGGAGCAGTACTTC.

This clone was seen a few times. The chain is built from TRBV5-1 and TRBJ2-5; D is undetermined. V was pared by 5 bases and J by 3 bases, with 11 bases between. This CDR3 region has 13 residues. The germline V gene encodes CDR1 SGHRS and CDR2 YFSETQ. The CDR3 DNA reads as TGCGCCAGCAGTTCAGGATCCGAAGAGACCCAGTACTTC. It codes for CASSSGSEETQYF.

The sample holds a few counts of this clone. The chain couples TRBV10-3 to TRBJ2-7, with 9 bases aligning to TRBD1. Germline CDR1 reads ENHRY; CDR2 reads SYGVKD. V lost 9 bases to trimming and J lost 5 bases; unmatched junction nucleotides: 17. The CDR3 is made up of 16 amino acids. In DNA form, the CDR3 reads TGTGCCATTGCACCAACTCCGGGACAGGGTAAAGACGAGCAGTACTTC. This codes for CAIAPTPGQGKDEQYF.

The chain combines TRBV9 with TRBJ2-1; possibly TRBD2 for D (6 bases). Germline CDR1 reads SGDLS; CDR2 reads YYNGEE. The V end was cut by 3 bases, the J end by 9 bases, with 16 bases between. The CDR3 sequence is 14 residues long. The CDR3 spells CASSAPTHGGEQFF. The CDR3 coding sequence is TGTGCCAGCAGCGCCCCCACTCACGGGGGTGAGCAGTTCTTC.

The gene calls are TRBV11-2 and TRBJ2-2, with TRBD1 as a possible D gene (6 bases). Deletions cut 5 bases from V and 5 bases from J, with 12 bases between. Germline V CDR1 and CDR2: SGHAT, FQNNGV. CDR3 length equals 14 residues. DNA for the CDR3: TGTGCCAGCAGCCCTGGACAGTCAACCGGGGAGCTGTTTTTT. This gives the protein CASSPGQSTGELFF.

The V gene is TRBV6-1, the J gene TRBJ2-7; D is ambiguous. The V and J ends lost 0 bases and 2 bases respectively, with 20 bases between them. Germline V lookup: CDR1 MNHNS, CDR2 SASEGT. The CDR3 is made up of 18 amino acids. In DNA form, the CDR3 reads TGTGCCAGCAGTGAAGCGAGATTAGGGCAGGTTATCCCCTACGAGCAGTACTTC. The encoded protein is CASSEARLGQVIPYEQYF.

The V and J genes are TRBV27 and TRBJ2-5, with TRBD2 identical over 8 bases. Germline V gives CDR1 MNHEY, CDR2 SMNVEV (reference sequence). V trimming: 3 bases; J trimming: 4 bases; junction bases outside the gene matches: 7. There are 15 residues in the CDR3. The CDR3 DNA reads as TGTGCCAGCAGTTTTGGAGCGGGAGTACGAGAGACCCAGTACTTC. This encodes CASSFGAGVRETQYF.

V and J are TRBV19 and TRBJ1-2; 7 bases line up with TRBD1. CDR1 and CDR2 from the germline V gene are LNHDA and SQIVND (reference sequence). The CDR3 covers 15 residues. Trimming cost V 3 bases and J 4 bases; bases outside gene matches: 8. The chain's CDR3 is CASSIGAGQRYGYTF. Here the CDR3 DNA reads TGTGCCAGTAGTATCGGGGCGGGACAGCGCTATGGCTACACCTTC.

The chain is built from TRBV5-1 and TRBJ2-1; the match to TRBD2 covers 11 bases. Trimming cost V 0 bases and J 9 bases; bases outside gene matches: 5. The germline V gene has CDR1 SGHRS and CDR2 YFSETQ. The CDR3 is 15 residues long. The CDR3 spells CASSLELAGDSEQFF. The CDR3 DNA reads TGCGCCAGCAGCTTGGAACTAGCGGGAGACTCTGAGCAGTTCTTC.

Here the CDR3 DNA reads TGTGCCACCAGTGACGTCTCTGGGGCAAACACCGGGGAGCTGTTTTTT. The encoded protein is CATSDVSGANTGELFF. The genes are TRBV24-1 and TRBJ2-2, with D possibly TRBD1 on 5 matching bases. CDR1 is KGHDR, CDR2 SFDVKD, per germline. The CDR3 has 16 residues. V shed 4 bases and J shed 2 bases, with 13 bases lying between them.

This clone was counted only a few times. The chain couples TRBV3-1 (or the pseudogene TRBV3-2) to TRBJ2-7; D ambiguous. Per the germline V gene, CDR1 is LGHDT and CDR2 is YNNKEL (reference sequence). The V gene lost 4 bases and the J gene lost 2 bases, with 15 bases spanning the gap. The CDR3 is 15 residues long. CDR3 loop: CASSPEDESTYEQYF. The CDR3 DNA reads as TGTGCCAGCAGCCCCGAAGACGAATCCACCTACGAGCAGTACTTC.

In this sample, this clone turned up once. This chain links TRBV15 with TRBJ2-5; unclear D gene. Germline V gene lookup returns CDR1 LNHNV and CDR2 YYDKDF (reference sequence). The CDR3 has 15 residues. Trimming stripped 3 bases from V and 2 bases from J, with 13 bases between. Written as DNA, the CDR3 is TGTGCCACCAGCAGGGGATCGACTCTGCAAGAGACCCAGTACTTC. Translated, it gives CATSRGSTLQETQYF.

V gene TRBV5-1 combines with J gene TRBJ2-3; TRBD2 aligns across 7 bases. The CDR3 length is 17 residues. With V trimmed by 0 bases and J by 4 bases, 11 bases remained unmatched. From germline, CDR1 is SGHRS and CDR2 YFSETQ. The CDR3 loop is CASSLAGTTIMSDTQYF. The CDR3 bases are TGCGCCAGCAGCTTGGCCGGGACTACGATTATGTCAGATACGCAGTATTTT.